These T cell receptor beta chains were read from a single sample in a study of graft-versus-host responses after intestinal transplantation. Libraries were prepared by immunoSEQ multiplex PCR; TCRdb keeps only in-frame clonotypes and omits some of them. This table holds about 7,400 clones, roughly a third found once. This material consisted of alloreactive CD8+ T cells from a mixed lymphocyte reaction culture, taken before transplantation. All receptors come from a human patient who was an organ donor for intestinal transplantation. The CDR3 runs from the conserved cysteine through the conserved F or W.

TRBV28	TRBJ2-7	13	CASSPMSYYEQYF
TRBV21-1	.	15	CASYEASGTSYEQYF
TRBV4-3	TRBJ1-5	16	CASSHVGQGALEPQHF
TRBV10-2	TRBJ1-1	13	CASSEIGGTEAFF
TRBV7-6	TRBJ1-2	14	CASSPGTGSYGYTF
TRBV29-1	TRBJ1-2	16	CSVVGGTGQILYGYTF
TRBV7-9	TRBJ2-5	16	CASSFGRTSDQETQYF
TRBV29-1	TRBJ1-1	11	CSVYIRTEAFF
TRBV28	TRBJ1-5	15	CASSPWDSPNQPQHF
TRBV10-1	TRBJ2-7	14	CASSPRTGYYEQYF
TRBV7-6	TRBJ1-4	14	CASSLGVRAEKLFF
TRBV4-1	TRBJ1-5	15	CASSQLNFGNQPQHF
TRBV18	TRBJ2-7	13	CASSPFIAGEQYF
TRBV11-3	TRBJ2-7	13	CASSPPWGDEQYF
TRBV5-1	TRBJ2-7	15	CASSLVGQGSYEQYF
TRBV2	TRBJ1-2	13	CASFSLRDYGYTF
TRBV18	TRBJ2-2	16	CASSHRWAVFPGELFF
TRBV4-2	TRBJ1-2	12	CASSRGHYGYTF